The 26 T cell receptor beta chains given below trace back to one sample, sequenced in a study of T-cell memory formation after mild COVID-19. TCRdb called the 5' RACE reads again in MiXCR, with one record for every CDR3 protein. In the table there are about 560,000 distinct CDR3 sequences, less than 25% of which are singletons. Input material: PBMCs or a T cell subset sorted from them (not recorded which). Receptors originate from an adult woman who had mild COVID-19 (a few samples of this study predate the infection). Cell type and time point are not known.

This chain links TRBV5-1 with TRBJ2-1; D is uncertain. The germline gives CDR1 SGHRS, CDR2 YFSETQ. This CDR3 comprises 13 residues. Trimming removed 2 bases from V and 5 bases from J, with 8 bases in between. The CDR3 loop reads CASSLGVNNEQFF. CDR3 nucleotides: TGCGCCAGCAGCTTAGGCGTCAACAATGAGCAGTTCTTC.

The table lists this clonotype with a few counts. The V gene is TRBV12-3 or TRBV12-4, the J gene TRBJ2-1; D may be TRBD1 or TRBD2 (5 bases each). This CDR3 has 15 residues. Trimming shortened V by 6 bases and J by 0 bases, and 12 bases separated the two germline ends. In DNA form, the CDR3 reads TGTGCCAGCAGCCGGGACCGTACCTCCTACAATGAGCAGTTCTTC. Protein product: CASSRDRTSYNEQFF.

The V and J genes are TRBV4-2 and TRBJ1-1; D uncertain. This CDR3 has 14 amino acids. Looked up from germline, CDR1 is LGHNA and CDR2 is YNFKEQ. Trimming removed 1 base from V and 4 bases from J, with 10 bases in between. The DNA for the CDR3 is TGTGCCAGCAGCCAAGGGATAGGGCCCACTGAAGCTTTCTTT. Protein: CASSQGIGPTEAFF.

The rearrangement uses TRBV29-1 and TRBJ2-2, with 7 bases lining up with TRBD2. Per germline, CDR1 SQVTM and CDR2 ANQGSEA. The CDR3 length is 15 residues. The junction had 5 bases not matched to a gene; V was cut back by 3 bases and J by 1 base. The CDR3 DNA is TGCAGCGTTGAGGTAGCGGGTCAGAACACCGGGGAGCTGTTTTTT. As protein: CSVEVAGQNTGELFF.

The V call is TRBV13, the J call TRBJ2-7; 10 nucleotides agree with TRBD2. V shed 2 bases and J 5 bases; nucleotides not matched to a gene: 9. The germline CDR1 and CDR2 sequences are PRHDT and FYEKMQ (reference sequence). The CDR3 totals 16 residues. CDR3 nucleotides: TGTGCCAGCAGCTTACAATCTAGCGGGAGTATCCACGAGCAGTACTTC. Protein sequence: CASSLQSSGSIHEQYF. Together with reference TRBV13 and TRBJ2-7, the CDR3 gives the full variable domain: AAGVIQSPRHLIKEKRETATLKCYPIPRHDTVYWYQQGPGQDPQFLISFYEKMQSDKGSIPDRFSAQQFSDYHSELNMSSLELGDSALYFCASSLQSSGSIHEQYFGPGTRLTVT.

This clonotype was seen a few times. The rearrangement links TRBV12-3 or TRBV12-4 to TRBJ2-7; a possible D gene is TRBD2 (5 bases). The germline V and J ends were trimmed by 6 bases and 4 bases, with 13 bases remaining between them. This CDR3 has 13 amino acids. In nucleotides, the CDR3 is TGTGCCAGCAGGCAACGGACTGGATACGAGCAGTACTTC. Encoded protein: CASRQRTGYEQYF.

The chain carries TRBV12-3 or TRBV12-4 and TRBJ1-1; 7 bases align to TRBD1. The CDR3 runs 14 residues. Germline trimming cut 6 bases from V and 5 bases from J; bases unmatched to any gene: 9. DNA for the CDR3: TGTGCCAGCAGGCGGACAGGCAGTAGGACTGAAGCTTTCTTT. This translates into CASRRTGSRTEAFF.

The chain uses TRBV3-1 and TRBJ2-2, with a weak D call TRBD1 (5 bases). This CDR3 is 16 amino acids long. Germline V gene data show CDR1 as LGHDT and CDR2 as YNNKEL (reference sequence). Trimming shortened V by 1 base and J by 1 base, and 10 bases separated the two germline ends. The DNA for the CDR3 is TGTGCCAGCAGCCAAGTCTGGACACAGAACACCGGGGAGCTGTTTTTT. Translated: CASSQVWTQNTGELFF.

The V and J genes are TRBV14 and TRBJ1-2; TRBD1 matches at 8 bases. The CDR3 is made up of 14 amino acids. CDR1 and CDR2 from the germline V gene are SGHDN and FVKESK. The trim removed 1 base at V and 7 bases at J, leaving 5 bases unmatched. DNA of the CDR3: TGTGCCAGCAGCCAAGCCAGGACAGGGTTTGGCTACACCTTC. It is translated as CASSQARTGFGYTF.

The chain carries TRBV18 and TRBJ1-1; D is perhaps TRBD1 (5 bases). Trimming stripped 2 bases from V and 4 bases from J, with 14 bases between. CDR3 size: 15 residues. Germline lookup yields CDR1 KGHSH and CDR2 LQKENI. CDR3 DNA sequence: TGTGCCAGCTCACCATCCCGACAGATGGGCACTGAAGCTTTCTTT. Protein sequence: CASSPSRQMGTEAFF.

V and J are TRBV12-3 or TRBV12-4 and TRBJ2-1; D unresolved. The CDR3 totals 13 residues. Trimming pared 8 bases from V and 5 bases from J, leaving 13 bases between. In DNA, the CDR3 is TGTGCCAGCGGCGGAAAAAAGGACAATGAGCAGTTCTTC. Encoded protein: CASGGKKDNEQFF.

This rearrangement joins TRBV5-1 to TRBJ2-2; maybe TRBD1 (6 bases). The CDR3 is made up of 17 amino acids. Germline CDR1 reads SGHRS; CDR2 reads YFSETQ. V was shortened by 0 bases and J by 4 bases, with 16 bases between the two germline ends. The CDR3 DNA sequence: TGCGCCAGCAGCTTGGAACCGGGACACCCCGCCACCGGGGAGCTGTTTTTT. Its protein is CASSLEPGHPATGELFF.

In this sample, this clonotype turned up a few times. This rearrangement joins TRBV7-8 to TRBJ2-5; no clear D gene. The ends were cut back, 2 bases at V and 5 bases at J, with 12 bases in the middle. In germline, CDR1 is SGHVS, CDR2 FQNEAQ. CDR3 length: 14 amino acids. The CDR3 loop is CASSLIAKRETQYF. The CDR3 DNA reads as TGTGCCAGCAGCTTAATTGCAAAACGGGAGACCCAGTACTTC.

This clonotype was observed a few times. The chain recombines TRBV15 with TRBJ1-5; unclear D gene. The CDR3 has 15 residues. Trimming removed 2 bases from V and 0 bases from J, with 8 bases in between. In germline, CDR1 is LNHNV, CDR2 YYDKDF (reference sequence). Here the CDR3 reads CATSRTGNSNQPQHF. CDR3 in DNA: TGTGCCACCAGCAGAACGGGGAATAGCAATCAGCCCCAGCATTTT.

The gene calls are TRBV12-3 or TRBV12-4 and TRBJ1-2, with D uncertain. The CDR3 extends over 16 amino acids. The V and J ends lost 3 bases and 0 bases respectively, with 14 bases between them. The CDR3 DNA reads as TGTGCCAGCAGTTTTAGCGTGAGAAAGACTAACTATGGCTACACCTTC. This gives the protein CASSFSVRKTNYGYTF.

This clonotype has only a few counts. The rearrangement links TRBV16 to TRBJ1-4; D call uncertain. Trimming took off 0 bases at V and 0 bases at J, with 8 bases between the two ends. From germline, CDR1 is KGHSY and CDR2 FQNENV. CDR3 length equals 16 residues. The CDR3: CASSQSYTTTNEKLFF. The CDR3 DNA reads TGTGCCAGCAGCCAATCATACACCACAACTAATGAAAAACTGTTTTTT.

The rearrangement joins TRBV7-9 to TRBJ1-1, with TRBD1 as a possible D gene (5 bases). CDR1 is SEHNR, CDR2 FQNEAQ, per germline (reference sequence). The CDR3 consists of 16 residues. Trimming pared 2 bases from V and 5 bases from J, leaving 18 bases between. As DNA, the CDR3 is TGTGCCAGCAGCTTAACCGCGAGCGGTGGGGGGACTGAAGCTTTCTTT. Its protein product is CASSLTASGGGTEAFF.

V and J are TRBV5-4 and TRBJ2-3; the match to TRBD2 covers 9 bases. V lost 2 bases to trimming and J lost 2 bases; unmatched junction nucleotides: 6. Germline V gene data show CDR1 as SGHNT and CDR2 as YYREEE (reference sequence). The CDR3 contains 16 residues. This CDR3 is CASSFRQRGVTDTQYF. As DNA, the CDR3 is TGTGCCAGCAGCTTTAGGCAGCGGGGGGTCACAGATACGCAGTATTTT.

This rearrangement joins TRBV20-1 to TRBJ2-5; TRBD2 agrees at 8 bases. From germline, CDR1 is DFQATT and CDR2 SNEGSKA (reference sequence). The CDR3 has 14 residues. Trimming at V came to 3 bases and at J to 4 bases, leaving 7 bases not matched to a gene. The CDR3: CSARTGGHGETQYF. The CDR3, as DNA: TGCAGTGCTAGGACGGGGGGGCATGGAGAGACCCAGTACTTC.

The chain links TRBV11-2 to TRBJ2-1; D remains unclear. Germline CDR1 reads SGHAT; CDR2 reads FQNNGV. This CDR3 is 13 amino acids long. Trimming cost V 5 bases and J 7 bases, with 12 bases left between them. CDR3 sequence reads: CASSLTNENEQFF. The DNA of the CDR3 is TGTGCCAGCAGCCTCACCAACGAGAATGAGCAGTTCTTC.

V and J are TRBV5-1 and TRBJ2-7; D uncertain. Germline CDR1 is SGHRS and CDR2 is YFSETQ. The CDR3 extends over 16 amino acids. The V and J ends lost 0 bases and 0 bases respectively, with 13 bases between them. CDR3 DNA: TGCGCCAGCAGCTTGGCCGGCAGCCCAGGCTCCTACGAGCAGTACTTC. This encodes CASSLAGSPGSYEQYF.

The rearrangement uses TRBV3-1 and TRBJ2-5, with no clear D. Trimming stripped 0 bases from V and 6 bases from J, with 11 bases between. The germline V gene encodes CDR1 LGHDT and CDR2 YNNKEL (reference sequence). CDR3 length equals 14 residues. CDR3 DNA: TGTGCCAGCAGCCAAGATCTGGCGGCTAAGACCCAGTACTTC. Encoded protein: CASSQDLAAKTQYF.

This clonotype was observed a few times. DNA of the CDR3: TGCGCCAGCAGCTTGGTTCCGGGCAACGAGCAGTACTTC. Translated: CASSLVPGNEQYF. This chain joins TRBV5-1 and TRBJ2-7; D is unresolved. Trimming took off 0 bases at V and 5 bases at J, with 9 bases between the two ends. CDR1 and CDR2 (germline): SGHRS, YFSETQ. CDR3 length: 13 amino acids.

The chain combines TRBV6-5 with TRBJ2-7; D not certain. CDR1 is MNHEY and CDR2 is SVGAGI in the germline V gene. The CDR3 totals 12 residues. V was shortened by 5 bases and J by 3 bases, with 8 bases between the two germline ends. The CDR3 nucleotides read TGTGCCAGCAGTGCCGGGCGCTACGAGCAGTACTTC. Its translation is CASSAGRYEQYF.

The chain is built from TRBV27 and TRBJ2-3, with D possibly TRBD2 on 6 matching bases. This CDR3 is built from 13 residues. Trimming removed 3 bases at V and 4 bases at J, with 8 bases between. From germline, CDR1 is MNHEY and CDR2 SMNVEV (reference sequence). For the CDR3, the DNA is TGTGCCAGCAGTTTCCCTAGCGCAGATACGCAGTATTTT. It codes for CASSFPSADTQYF.

This clonotype turned up a few times. Sequence at one end of the junction differs from germline and may be a read error. CDR3 sequence reads: CASSSELAAPNF. CDR3 DNA sequence: TGTGCCAGCAGTTCAGAACTAGCGGCCCCCAACTTC. The V gene is TRBV6-6, the J gene TRBJ2-5; 8 nucleotides match TRBD2. This CDR3 contains 12 residues. CDR1 and CDR2 from the germline V gene are MNHNY and SVGAGI (reference sequence).